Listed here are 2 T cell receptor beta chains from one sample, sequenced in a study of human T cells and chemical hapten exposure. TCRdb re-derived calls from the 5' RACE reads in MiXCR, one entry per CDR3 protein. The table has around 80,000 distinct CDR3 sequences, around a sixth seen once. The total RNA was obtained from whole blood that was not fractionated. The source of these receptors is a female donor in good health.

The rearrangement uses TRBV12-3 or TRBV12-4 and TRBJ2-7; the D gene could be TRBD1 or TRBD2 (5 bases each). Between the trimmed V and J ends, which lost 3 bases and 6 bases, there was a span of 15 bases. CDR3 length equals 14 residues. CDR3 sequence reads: CASSFGGLGREQYF. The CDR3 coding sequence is TGTGCCAGCAGTTTTGGGGGTCTGGGTCGCGAGCAGTACTTC.

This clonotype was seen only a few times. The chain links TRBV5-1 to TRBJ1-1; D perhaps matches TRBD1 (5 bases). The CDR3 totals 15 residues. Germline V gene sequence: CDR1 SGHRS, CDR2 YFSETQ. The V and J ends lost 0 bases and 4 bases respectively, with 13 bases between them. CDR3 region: CASSLGAGLVTEAFF. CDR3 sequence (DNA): TGCGCCAGCAGCTTGGGGGCAGGGCTGGTCACTGAAGCTTTCTTT.